The present entry profiles one TCR beta chain with its context. This clonotype has just a few counts. Its antigen remains unidentified. No quality values exist for individual bases; no much larger clone is one base distant. The library was obtained by RT-PCR. Sequencing instrument: Illumina HiSeq 2500. TCRdb reran the public reads through fastp at Q25 and MiXCR, keeping productive beta chains. Rows merge per CDR3 protein into single entries with the most common DNA and genes. In all, the sample holds some 500,000 distinct CDR3 sequences, and 10% to 15% of those were seen once. The ten largest clones add up to around 14% of the sample. Read against the paper, the sample's time point label means: 45 days after influenza vaccine administration. This entry belongs to a study of response to subunit inactivated influenza vaccine listed by TCRdb under 2018. For the study in its entirety: The study used deep quantitative T cell receptor repertoire profiling to track responses to a trivalent subunit inactivated influenza vaccine. Beyond this particular receptor, the publication reports: The authors suggested that each seasonal influenza vaccination may recruit only a limited number of new T cells.

The sequencing here drew on PBMCs from blood, taken about 40 days after vaccination. The receptor was derived from a man aged 50 to 60 who received an inactivated influenza vaccine. Donor details come from another sample of the same person, matched by shared clones.

The bases read TGTGCCACCAGACCGACCGGGGCCTACAATGAGCAGTTCTTC. Translated, this is CATRPTGAYNEQFF. The chain is encoded by TRBV24-1 joined to TRBJ2-1; the D gene is possibly TRBD2, with 5 bases matching. The CDR3 holds 14 amino acids from the cysteine to the phenylalanine. Of all the DNA, just the CDR3 is kept, 42 bases in frame from base 1. Per the germline V gene, KGHDR is the CDR1 and SFDVKD is the CDR2. The V and J ends are trimmed by 7 bases and 2 bases, leaving 11 bases between them.